The rows below give T cell receptor beta chains drawn from one sample of a study of identical twins. TCRdb reprocessed the 5' RACE reads via MiXCR and lists one record per CDR3 protein. This sample has around 550,000 distinct CDR3 sequences; about 16% occur once, and the top ten carry roughly 0.4%. These data were also reused for a study on yellow fever vaccine responses in identical twins.

Sequencing was performed on CD4+ T cells sorted from blood. These receptors were obtained from a woman in her late teens or twenties in good health. CDR3s leave out the opening cysteine and the closing phenylalanine or tryptophan. Fields, in order: V gene, J gene, CDR3 protein.

TRBV5-1	TRBJ1-6	ASSLGPPQGPYHTPLH
TRBV11-3	TRBJ2-1	ASSLDLIPGTSDEQF
TRBV18	TRBJ2-2	ASSPRGSGELF
TRBV20-1	TRBJ2-3	SASSGLAGFTDTQY
TRBV5-1	TRBJ2-3	ASSLAGTGGGDTQY
TRBV20-1	TRBJ2-5	SARESGLQLGRETQY
TRBV11-2	TRBJ2-3	ASSLAAPWGGDTQY
TRBV14	TRBJ1-1	ASPDRPITEAF
TRBV28	TRBJ2-2	ASNEIKTGELF
TRBV18	TRBJ2-1	ASSRATPYNEQF
TRBV20-1	TRBJ2-1	SARPPPHEQF
TRBV5-1	TRBJ2-1	ASSSGLAGAVEQF
TRBV11-3	TRBJ2-5	ASSPGWAPVTQY
TRBV5-1	TRBJ1-5	ASSLGGATQPQH
TRBV5-1	TRBJ2-5	ASSYGTGAQETQY
TRBV29-1	TRBJ2-3	SADSGRITDTQY
TRBV28	TRBJ1-2	ALFDSRDYGYT
TRBV2	TRBJ2-3	ASSGDSGWATQY
TRBV11-2	TRBJ2-4	ASSLQGNLLNIQY
TRBV10-3	TRBJ2-2	AITFSRAGDTGELF
TRBV7-7	TRBJ2-2	ASSPIRTSGGPFTGELF
TRBV25-1	TRBJ1-2	ASRGDRDYGYT
TRBV7-8	TRBJ2-7	ASVPRELAGVGYEQY
TRBV6-1	TRBJ2-3	ASSLTGTSGGPSTDTQY
TRBV10-3	TRBJ2-2	AATRGTGELF
TRBV3-1	TRBJ2-1	ASSQAQSGARF
TRBV2	TRBJ2-2	ASSGQHTGELF
TRBV7-6	TRBJ1-1	ASSAQGYTEAF
TRBV5-1	TRBJ2-1	ASSPRDGNNEQF
TRBV5-5	TRBJ2-7	ASSLLVGDSNPTYEQY
TRBV18	TRBJ2-5	ASSTGQGQETQY
TRBV7-2	TRBJ2-1	ASSLATTSGTTYNEQF
TRBV5-1	TRBJ2-1	ASSVRLAGYNEQF
TRBV6-5	TRBJ2-6	ASSYGPPLQGVGANVLT
TRBV20-1	TRBJ2-7	SATREYEQY
TRBV20-1	TRBJ2-3	SARDPSTDTQY
TRBV10-3	TRBJ2-2	AISESVLGRVNTGELF
TRBV20-1	TRBJ1-2	SANPQAGYGYT
TRBV5-1	TRBJ2-2	ASSLAAGLTAGELF
TRBV5-1	TRBJ1-6	ASSWDRGNSPLH
TRBV6-5	TRBJ1-1	ASSYSGRGTNIRNTEAF
TRBV7-9	TRBJ2-4	ASSPTPGAKNIQY
TRBV11-2	TRBJ2-1	ASRPPGLAGGSYNEQF
TRBV29-1	TRBJ2-3	SVDSDTDTQY
TRBV7-9	TRBJ2-3	ASSFDSSGGHRDTQY
TRBV7-9	TRBJ1-1	ASSEQSEAF
TRBV29-1	TRBJ2-3	SVEHPDTQY
TRBV20-1	TRBJ2-1	SARQLALGYNEQF